The subject of this entry is one T cell receptor beta chain. Assay used: immunoSEQ multiplex PCR; TCRdb lists only in-frame clones, some missing. The sample carries 53,000 or so clones, around 87% recorded once. The data are from a study of OX40 agonist ivuxolimab in advanced cancers. Blood sampling was done at baseline, cycle 4 day 1, and cycle 7 day 1. CDR1 and CDR2 from the germline V gene are LNHDA and SQIVND (reference sequence). The V gene lost 5 bases and the J gene lost 0 bases, with 9 bases spanning the gap. The CDR3 has 14 amino acids. The chain recombines TRBV19 with TRBJ2-3, with D unresolved. The clonotype comes from an adult with an advanced solid tumor such as melanoma, head and neck, liver or kidney cancer. Sequencing was performed on CD4+ or CD8+ T cells sorted from blood, taken in a trial of the OX40 agonist ivuxolimab. The CDR3: CASSWQASTDTQYF. The DNA for the CDR3 is TGTGCCAGTAGTTGGCAGGCTAGCACAGATACGCAGTATTTT.